This T cell receptor beta chain was sequenced for a study of cytomegalovirus exposure and HLA in healthy donors. The PCR used 60 Vbeta and 13 Jbeta primers. Here immunoSEQ multiplex PCR was the method, and the copy in TCRdb shows in-frame clones only, minus some. The sample records around 120,000 clones, 70% to 85% being singletons. Each of the donors was a healthy bone marrow donor. The CDR3 spans 14 residues. Overall study results and limits: An analysis that came later showed most CMV-associated TCR beta chains appearing HLA-restricted. TCR beta chains numbering under 200 were designated cytomegalovirus-associated.

On this clone itself: Its antigen remains unidentified.

This receptor was obtained from a middle-aged man in good health and CMV-seronegative. This chain uses TRBV21-1 with TRBJ2-7; no DNA check was done on the table's D call, TRBD2. TRBV21-1 is deemed a pseudogene. The sequencing sample was made of PBMCs. The CDR3 nucleotides read TGTGCCAGCAGCAGAGGGAGGGGGGCCTACGAGCAGTACTTC. This codes for CASSRGRGAYEQYF.